This T cell receptor beta chain was captured by sequencing in a study of blood T cell repertoires in COVID-19. Background on the study: Samples came from the United States, Italy and Spain, spanning acute and convalescent COVID-19.

Original data processing: Estimation of nucleated cell counts relied on the amplification of reference gene primers. The protocol was immunoSEQ multiplex PCR, while the TCRdb copy is restricted to in-frame clones and leaves out a portion. V, J and clone size are taken as reported in that table, and D and trimming were inferred from the DNA itself. The data show about 40,000 clones, roughly nine tenths seen once. Germline CDR1 is SEHNR and CDR2 is FQNEAQ (reference sequence). Trimming cost V 1 base and J 0 bases; bases outside gene matches: 4. CDR3 length: 18 amino acids. Source material: peripheral blood. The chain uses TRBV7-9 and TRBJ2-3, with 13 bases identical to TRBD2. The TCR originated in a woman aged 80 or over with active COVID-19. CDR3 DNA: TGTGCCAGCAGCTTAGAGGGACTAGCGGGATCTAGCACAGATACGCAGTATTTT. Its protein is CASSLEGLAGSSTDTQYF.